This T cell receptor (beta chain) is from a study of cytomegalovirus exposure and HLA in healthy donors. About the research overall: A previous analysis identified approximately 120 million unique TCR beta sequences derived from some 200 million T cells.

Donors showed nominal health when sampled, although they likely had unrecorded immune exposures. General study results and limits: TCR beta sequences reportedly predicted most subjects' HLA-A and HLA-B alleles accurately.

Unmatched junction bases numbered 4, after V lost 6 bases and J lost 3 bases. Germline assignment: CDR1 MDHEN and CDR2 SYDVKM. This CDR3 is 13 amino acids long. Of note for this clone: What it recognizes is unknown.

Primers included in the PCR were 60 Vbeta and 13 Jbeta primers. TCRdb keeps only in-frame clones here, not all; method: immunoSEQ multiplex PCR. The data contain about 160,000 clones, 80% to 85% of them seen just once; the ten biggest clones take up 8.5%. The TCR was taken from a male donor in good health and CMV-seropositive. The chain is built from TRBV28 and TRBJ2-7; 8 nucleotides align to TRBD1. The sample taken for sequencing was PBMCs. The CDR3 DNA reads as TGTGCCAGCAGGACAGGGGTGATCTACGAGCAGTACTTC. Translated, it gives CASRTGVIYEQYF. Full variable domain (rest looked up from reference TRBV28 and TRBJ2-7): DVKVTQSSRYLVKRTGEKVFLECVQDMDHENMFWYRQDPGLGLRLIYFSYDVKMKEKGDIPEGYSVSREKKERFSLILESASTNQTSMYLCASRTGVIYEQYFGPGTRLTVT.